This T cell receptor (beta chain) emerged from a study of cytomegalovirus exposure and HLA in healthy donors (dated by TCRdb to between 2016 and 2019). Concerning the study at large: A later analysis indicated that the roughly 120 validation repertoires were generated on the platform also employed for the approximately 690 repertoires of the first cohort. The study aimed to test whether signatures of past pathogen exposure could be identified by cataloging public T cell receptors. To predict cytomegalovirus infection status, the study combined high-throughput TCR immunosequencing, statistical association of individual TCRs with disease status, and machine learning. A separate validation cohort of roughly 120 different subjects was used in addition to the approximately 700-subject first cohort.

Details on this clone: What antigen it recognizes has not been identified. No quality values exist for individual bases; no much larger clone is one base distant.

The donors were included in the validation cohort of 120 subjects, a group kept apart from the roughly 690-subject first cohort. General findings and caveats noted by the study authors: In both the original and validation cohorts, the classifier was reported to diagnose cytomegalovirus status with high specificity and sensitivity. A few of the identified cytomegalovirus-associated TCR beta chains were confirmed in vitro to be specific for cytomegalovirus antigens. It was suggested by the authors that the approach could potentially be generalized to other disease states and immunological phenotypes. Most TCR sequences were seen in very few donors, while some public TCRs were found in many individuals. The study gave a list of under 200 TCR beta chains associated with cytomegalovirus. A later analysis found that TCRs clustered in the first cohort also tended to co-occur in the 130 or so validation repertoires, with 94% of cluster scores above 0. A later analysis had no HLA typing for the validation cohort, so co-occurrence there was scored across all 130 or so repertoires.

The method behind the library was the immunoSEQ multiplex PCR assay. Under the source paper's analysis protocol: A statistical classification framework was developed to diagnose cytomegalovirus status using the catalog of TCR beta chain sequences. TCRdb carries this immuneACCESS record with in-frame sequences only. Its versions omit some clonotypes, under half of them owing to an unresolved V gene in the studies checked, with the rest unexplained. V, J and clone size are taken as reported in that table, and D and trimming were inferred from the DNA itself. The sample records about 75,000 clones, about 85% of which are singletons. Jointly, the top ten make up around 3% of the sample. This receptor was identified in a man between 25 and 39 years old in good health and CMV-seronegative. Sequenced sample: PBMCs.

The CDR3 region reads CASSPGPTLEQYF. The sequenced DNA: TGTGCCAGCAGCCCCGGTCCCACTTTAGAGCAGTACTTC. The chain employs TRBV5-4 and TRBJ2-7, with no confident D gene call. The germline V gene encodes CDR1 SGHNT and CDR2 YYREEE (reference sequence). From cysteine to phenylalanine, the CDR3 is 13 amino acids long. Only the CDR3 portion is preserved as DNA: 39 bases, with reading frame beginning at the first base. V loses 4 bases, J loses 7 bases, and the germline ends lie 15 bases apart.